These 18 T cell receptor beta chains came from one sample sequenced in a study of blood T cell repertoires in COVID-19. Profiling relied on immunoSEQ multiplex PCR, and the TCRdb table lists in-frame clones only, not all of them. The data contain around 470,000 clones, 89% of them singletons. The sample consisted of peripheral blood. The receptors here all came from a man between 18 and 29 years old with COVID-19, enrolled during active disease.

The chain links TRBV18 to TRBJ2-7; the match to TRBD1 covers 8 bases. This CDR3 spans 14 amino acids. V was clipped by 3 bases and J by 4 bases; unmatched bases: 5. The germline CDR1 and CDR2 sequences are KGHSH and LQKENI. The CDR3 reads CASSPGQALYEQYF. CDR3 sequence (DNA): TGTGCCAGCTCACCGGGACAGGCCCTATACGAGCAGTACTTC. Complete variable domain (other parts from reference TRBV18 and TRBJ2-7): NAGVMQNPRHLVRRRGQEARLRCSPMKGHSHVYWYRQLPEEGLKFMVYLQKENIIDESGMPKERFSAEFPKEGPSILRIQQVVRGDSAAYFCASSPGQALYEQYFGPGTRLTVT.

The CDR3 sequence is CASSLGGSGAGDTQYF. The CDR3 DNA sequence: TGTGCCAGCAGCTTAGGAGGGAGTGGAGCGGGGGATACGCAGTATTTT. The rearrangement joins TRBV11-2 to TRBJ2-3, with TRBD2 matching over 7 bases. CDR1 and CDR2 (germline): SGHAT, FQNNGV. The CDR3 has 16 amino acids. J gave up 6 bases and V 1 base, and 10 bases lay outside the gene matches.

The gene calls are TRBV5-4 and TRBJ2-7; tentative D call: TRBD2 (6 bases). V was trimmed by 0 bases and J by 4 bases, leaving 11 bases between them. The CDR3 length is 14 residues. Germline values: CDR1 SGHNT, CDR2 YYREEE (reference sequence). The CDR3 bases are TGTGCCAGCAGCTTGGGGGCTAGCGAGTACGAGCAGTACTTC. Translated: CASSLGASEYEQYF.

The chain carries TRBV2 and TRBJ1-1; 8 positions match TRBD1. The germline gives CDR1 SNHLY, CDR2 FYNNEI. The CDR3 loop spans 13 amino acids. Trimming at V came to 6 bases and at J to 5 bases, leaving 5 bases not matched to a gene. In DNA, the CDR3 is TGTGCCAGCAGCAGGGGGCCCGGTACTGAAGCTTTCTTT. Translating it yields CASSRGPGTEAFF. Filled out from reference TRBV2 and TRBJ1-1, the complete variable domain reads EPEVTQTPSHQVTQMGQEVILRCVPISNHLYFYWYRQILGQKVEFLVSFYNNEISEKSEIFDDQFSVERPDGSNFTLKIRSTKLEDSAMYFCASSRGPGTEAFFGQGTRLTVV.

The chain employs TRBV21-1 and TRBJ2-1; the table names TRBD2, a call not compared with the DNA. TRBV21-1 is a listed pseudogene. CDR3 length equals 13 residues. The CDR3 region is CASSKEGGDEQFF. CDR3 nucleotide sequence: TGTGCCAGCAGCAAAGAAGGAGGGGATGAGCAGTTCTTC.

V and J are TRBV9 and TRBJ1-2; no clear D gene. Between the trimmed V and J ends, which lost 4 bases and 0 bases, there was a span of 19 bases. Germline V CDR1 and CDR2: SGDLS, YYNGEE. The CDR3 is 17 amino acids. The CDR3 nucleotides are TGTGCCAGCAGCCAATCAACCCTCGACTGGGCTAACTATGGCTACACCTTC. Translation: CASSQSTLDWANYGYTF.

The rearrangement joins TRBV7-9 to TRBJ2-1, with D hard to call. CDR1 is SEHNR and CDR2 is FQNEAQ in the germline V gene (reference sequence). This CDR3 has 12 residues. The V gene lost 11 bases and the J gene lost 5 bases, with 13 bases spanning the gap. CDR3 DNA: TGTGCCGAGGATAGCCGGAACAATGAGCAGTTCTTC. As protein: CAEDSRNNEQFF.

This chain joins TRBV7-3 and TRBJ2-2; 9 nucleotides line up with TRBD2. This CDR3 is built from 19 residues. Germline lookup yields CDR1 SGHTA and CDR2 FQGTGA. V was clipped by 5 bases and J by 1 base; unmatched bases: 14. DNA of the CDR3: TGTGCCAGCAGCCCCGGGACTAGCTTATGGAAGGGGAACACCGGGGAGCTGTTTTTT. Its translation: CASSPGTSLWKGNTGELFF.

The gene calls are TRBV6-5 and TRBJ2-2; TRBD1 agrees at 10 bases. There are 15 residues in the CDR3. CDR1 MNHEY and CDR2 SVGAGI come from the germline V gene. The J segment lost 6 bases and the V segment lost 7 bases, leaving 8 bases of the junction unmatched. In nucleotides, the CDR3 is TGTGCCAGCAAAAGGGGGACAGGGGCGGCCGGGGAGCTGTTTTTT. Translation: CASKRGTGAAGELFF.

CDR3 sequence reads: CASSLGTGTYEQYF. The CDR3 DNA follows: TGTGCCAGCAGCTTAGGGACAGGAACCTACGAGCAGTACTTC. The V gene is TRBV7-9, the J gene TRBJ2-7; TRBD1 matches at 7 bases. This CDR3 is 14 amino acids long. The junction had 2 bases not matched to a gene; V was cut back by 1 base and J by 2 bases. Germline-derived CDR1 and CDR2 are SEHNR and FQNEAQ (reference sequence).

The chain uses TRBV2 and TRBJ2-7; 8 bases align to TRBD2. Germline V CDR1 and CDR2: SNHLY, FYNNEI. This CDR3 contains 15 residues. The ends lost 4 bases at V and 2 bases at J; junction bases unmatched: 7. The CDR3 here is CASSGVRGAPYEQYF. The CDR3 coding sequence is TGTGCCAGCAGTGGAGTGCGGGGGGCACCCTACGAGCAGTACTTC.

The table lists this clone with a count of one. Other DNA sequences in this sample translate to the same CDR3. This chain uses TRBV6-5 with TRBJ1-5; 8 bases align to TRBD1. This CDR3 comprises 15 residues. J gave up 2 bases and V 0 bases, and 0 bases lay outside the gene matches. Germline CDR1 is MNHEY and CDR2 is SVGAGI. CDR3 protein: CASSYSGQGNQPQHF. CDR3 in DNA: TGTGCCAGCAGTTACTCGGGACAGGGCAATCAGCCCCAGCATTTT.

J is TRBJ2-2 and V is TRBV5-4, with TRBD2 matching 10 bases. The CDR3 consists of 15 residues. Losses at the gene ends were 3 bases for V and 5 bases for J; bases not matched to a gene: 4. CDR1 is SGHNT and CDR2 is YYREEE in the germline V gene (reference sequence). CDR3 region: CASSSGLADTGELFF. For the CDR3, the DNA is TGTGCCAGCAGCTCCGGACTAGCGGATACCGGGGAGCTGTTTTTT.

The rearrangement joins TRBV13 to TRBJ1-6; 9 bases align to TRBD1. Germline CDR1 is PRHDT and CDR2 is FYEKMQ (reference sequence). V lost 5 bases, J lost 5 bases, and 10 bases stayed unmatched. The CDR3 totals 17 residues. In DNA, the CDR3 is TGTGCCAGCAGCACAAGTACAGGGGGCGCGGATAATTCACCCCTCCACTTT. Its protein product is CASSTSTGGADNSPLHF.

CDR3 DNA: TGCGCCAGCAGCGGGGACAGGGGGCGATACGAGCAGTACTTC. Translated: CASSGDRGRYEQYF. This chain links TRBV5-1 with TRBJ2-7; 12 positions agree with TRBD1. V was pared by 4 bases and J by 4 bases, with 3 bases of the junction left unmatched. The CDR3 totals 14 residues. Germline V gene lookup returns CDR1 SGHRS and CDR2 YFSETQ.

The gene calls are TRBV30 and TRBJ2-7; 8 positions agree with TRBD1. The CDR3 runs 13 residues. V shed 4 bases, J shed 4 bases, and the junction held 6 bases outside the gene matches. Germline CDR1 reads GTSNPN; CDR2 reads SVGIG (reference sequence). The CDR3 DNA sequence: TGTGCCTGGAACCCCGGACAGGGATACGAGCAGTACTTC. Its translation is CAWNPGQGYEQYF. Full variable domain (outside the CDR3, taken from reference TRBV30 and TRBJ2-7): SQTIHQWPATLVQPVGSPLSLECTVEGTSNPNLYWYRQAAGRGLQLLFYSVGIGQISSEVPQNLSASRPQDRQFILSSKKLLLSDSGFYLCAWNPGQGYEQYFGPGTRLTVT.

This clone was seen once. The CDR3 spells CASSYRQVRIGQETQYF. In nucleotides, the CDR3 is TGTGCCAGCAGCTACAGACAGGTGAGGATTGGTCAAGAGACCCAGTACTTC. The chain is built from TRBV7-9 and TRBJ2-5, with a possible D match to TRBD1 (6 bases). The V gene's germline CDR1 is SEHNR and CDR2 FQNEAQ (reference sequence). The CDR3 totals 17 residues. Between the trimmed V and J ends, which lost 4 bases and 2 bases, there was a span of 20 bases.

The chain employs TRBV7-2 and TRBJ2-7, with unresolved D. V lost 1 base and J 0 bases, leaving 10 bases between the germline ends. This CDR3 is 15 amino acids long. From germline, CDR1 is SGHTA and CDR2 FQGNSA. CDR3 sequence (DNA): TGTGCCAGCAGCTTAGGTCTCCTAAGCTCCTACGAGCAGTACTTC. This sequence encodes CASSLGLLSSYEQYF.